The clone carrying this T cell receptor (beta chain) was counted many times. No treatment of any kind had been given to any patient before thyroid surgery. MiXCR reprocessed the PCR reads for TCRdb. This table holds 20,000 to 25,000 clones, 35% to 45% found once. The data stem from a study of metastatic and nonmetastatic thyroid tumors. Study details: For malignant and benign thyroid patients, tumor or nodule tissue and blood were the sources whose repertoires were compared.

This CDR3 region has 14 residues. CDR1 is SEHNR, CDR2 FQNEAQ, per germline (reference sequence). The V gene lost 8 bases and the J gene lost 1 base, with 12 bases spanning the gap. Sequenced sample: blood. This receptor was obtained from a male donor with papillary thyroid cancer or a benign thyroid nodule (not recorded which). Some clones in this sample may be carry-over from other donors' samples. The J gene is TRBJ2-1, the V gene TRBV7-9, with D maybe TRBD1 (5 bases). The DNA for the CDR3 is TGTGCCAGCCCCGACGACAGTTCCTACAATGAGCAGTTCTTC. Translating it yields CASPDDSSYNEQFF.